The entry below gives a single T cell receptor (beta chain) sequence along with its context. The data were taken from a study of T cells in Graves' hyperthyroidism and ophthalmopathy. Germline loops: CDR1 SQVTM, CDR2 ANQGSEA. This CDR3 has 14 amino acids. V shed 8 bases and J shed 4 bases, with 18 bases lying between them. TCR beta CDR3 regions were amplified from RNA. When the TCR CDR3 underwent first-round RT-PCR, the HTBI primer set was used. A single record per CDR3 protein comes from TCRdb applying MiXCR to the multiplex PCR reads. Counted here are some 530,000 distinct CDR3 sequences, about 20% occurring once; the ten biggest clones make up 49%. Any patient presenting with uncontrolled infection, other autoimmune disease, pregnancy or lactation was left out. The PBMCs were taken from approximately 9 ml of fresh peripheral blood.

Sequencing was carried out using blood. This clonotype was sampled from a woman between 65 and 79 years old with Graves' ophthalmopathy. The chain joins TRBV29-1 to TRBJ2-1, with D possibly being TRBD2 (7 bases). CDR3: CSSLGGPLYNEQFF. The DNA of the CDR3 is TGCAGCTCCCTGGGGGGGCCCTTATACAATGAGCAGTTCTTC.